This entry concerns a single T cell receptor (beta chain). Its antigen is not known. Data came from immunoSEQ multiplex PCR; TCRdb stores just in-frame clones and leaves some out. This sample has around 73,000 clones, with 89% found just once. The CDR3 has 12 residues. The junction had 4 bases not matched to a gene; V was cut back by 6 bases and J by 3 bases. Germline CDR1 reads SQVTM; CDR2 reads ANQGSEA. Recipients boosted at about 4 weeks or about 12 weeks are pooled. The data derive from a study of T cell responses to AZD1222 COVID-19 vaccine. Study-wide points: Donors in the cohort were predominantly white British and more often female, and clonal diversity was possibly underestimated. Repertoires were obtained only post-peak T cell response. The study found vaccine-associated CD4 TCRs spanning spike, dominant at 160-218 and 743-854.

The TCR was taken from an adult who received the AZD1222 COVID-19 vaccine. Sequenced here: peripheral blood, sampled 28 days after the second AZD1222 dose. The chain has TRBV29-1 and TRBJ2-7; 8 nucleotides align to TRBD1. The CDR3 nucleotides are TGCAGCGTCCCCGGGACAGGCTACGAGCAGTACTTC. Its protein product is CSVPGTGYEQYF.